This TCR beta chain was captured in a study of blood T cell repertoires in COVID-19. Overall study: COVID-19 samples collected from the United States, Italy and Spain covered acute and convalescent phases. T cells, B-cell-depleted T cells, or PBMCs provided the cDNA or gDNA that served as material.

Per the original data handling: How many nucleated cells were present was estimated from reference gene primer amplification. Here immunoSEQ multiplex PCR was the method, and the copy in TCRdb shows in-frame clones only, minus some. V and J calls and clone size come straight from that table; D and trimming were deduced from the DNA. In the table there are about 260,000 clones, roughly 85% of which are singletons. Trimming cost V 3 bases and J 7 bases; bases outside gene matches: 3. Per the germline V gene, CDR1 is LGHDT and CDR2 is YNNKEL (reference sequence). The CDR3 extends over 14 amino acids. The V call is TRBV3-1 (or the pseudogene TRBV3-2), the J call TRBJ1-4, with 9 bases matching TRBD1. This clonotype originated in a human donor in a cohort sampled during active COVID-19. Sequencing was carried out using peripheral blood. CDR3 coding DNA: TGTGCCAGCAGCCATCGGGACAGGGCTGAAAAACTGTTTTTT. Its translation: CASSHRDRAEKLFF.